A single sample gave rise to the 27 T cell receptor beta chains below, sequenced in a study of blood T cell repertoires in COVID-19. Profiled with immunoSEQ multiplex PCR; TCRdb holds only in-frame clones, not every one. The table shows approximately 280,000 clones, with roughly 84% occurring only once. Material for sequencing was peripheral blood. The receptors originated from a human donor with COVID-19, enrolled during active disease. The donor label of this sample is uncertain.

In DNA form, the CDR3 reads TGTGCCAGTAGTAGACCGGACAGGGCCGCTGGCTACACCTTC. Translating gives CASSRPDRAAGYTF. The chain recombines TRBV19 with TRBJ1-2; 8 nucleotides line up with TRBD1. The CDR3 runs to 14 residues. Losses at the gene ends were 4 bases for V and 7 bases for J; bases not matched to a gene: 8. CDR1 is LNHDA, CDR2 SQIVND, per germline (reference sequence).

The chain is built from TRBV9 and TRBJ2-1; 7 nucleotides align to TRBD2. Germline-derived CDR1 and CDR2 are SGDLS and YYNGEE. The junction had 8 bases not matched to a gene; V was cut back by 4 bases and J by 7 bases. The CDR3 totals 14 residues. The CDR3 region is CASSSQGLVNEQFF. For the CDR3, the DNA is TGTGCCAGCAGCTCGCAAGGACTAGTTAATGAGCAGTTCTTC.

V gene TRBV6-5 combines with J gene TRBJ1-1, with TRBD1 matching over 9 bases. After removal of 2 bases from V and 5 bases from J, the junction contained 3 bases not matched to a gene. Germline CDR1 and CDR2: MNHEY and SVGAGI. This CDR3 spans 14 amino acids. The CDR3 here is CASSYPDRGTEAFF. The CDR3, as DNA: TGTGCCAGCAGTTACCCGGACAGGGGAACTGAAGCTTTCTTT.

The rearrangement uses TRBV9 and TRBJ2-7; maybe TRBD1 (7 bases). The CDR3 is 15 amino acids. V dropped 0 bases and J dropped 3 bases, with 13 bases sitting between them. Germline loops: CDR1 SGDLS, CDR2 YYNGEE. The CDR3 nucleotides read TGTGCCAGCAGCGTAGATCTCAGGGGGGACTACGAGCAGTACTTC. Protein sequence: CASSVDLRGDYEQYF.

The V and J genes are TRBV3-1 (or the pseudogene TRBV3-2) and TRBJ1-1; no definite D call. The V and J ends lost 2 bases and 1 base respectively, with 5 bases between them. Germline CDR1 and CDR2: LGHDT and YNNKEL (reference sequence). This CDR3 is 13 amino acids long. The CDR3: CASSQIKNTEAFF. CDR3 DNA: TGTGCCAGCAGCCAAATAAAGAACACTGAAGCTTTCTTT.

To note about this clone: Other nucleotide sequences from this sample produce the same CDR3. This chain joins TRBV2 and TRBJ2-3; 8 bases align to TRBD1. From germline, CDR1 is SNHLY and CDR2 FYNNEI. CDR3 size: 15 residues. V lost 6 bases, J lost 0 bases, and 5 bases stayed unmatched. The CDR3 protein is CASSRQGTSTDTQYF. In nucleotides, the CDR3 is TGTGCCAGCAGCAGACAGGGGACTAGCACAGATACGCAGTATTTT. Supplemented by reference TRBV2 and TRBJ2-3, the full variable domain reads EPEVTQTPSHQVTQMGQEVILRCVPISNHLYFYWYRQILGQKVEFLVSFYNNEISEKSEIFDDQFSVERPDGSNFTLKIRSTKLEDSAMYFCASSRQGTSTDTQYFGPGTRLTVL.

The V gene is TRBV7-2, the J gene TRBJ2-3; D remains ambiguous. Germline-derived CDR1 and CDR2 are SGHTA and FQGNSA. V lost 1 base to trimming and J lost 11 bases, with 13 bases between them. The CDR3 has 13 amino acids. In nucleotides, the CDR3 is TGTGCCAGCAGCTTAGATAGGCCTGGAGTGCAGTATTTT. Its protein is CASSLDRPGVQYF.

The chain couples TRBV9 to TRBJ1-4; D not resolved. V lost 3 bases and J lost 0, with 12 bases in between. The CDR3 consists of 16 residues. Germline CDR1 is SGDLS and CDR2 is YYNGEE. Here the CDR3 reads CASSGAAFATNEKLFF. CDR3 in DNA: TGTGCCAGCAGCGGGGCCGCCTTTGCAACTAATGAAAAACTGTTTTTT.

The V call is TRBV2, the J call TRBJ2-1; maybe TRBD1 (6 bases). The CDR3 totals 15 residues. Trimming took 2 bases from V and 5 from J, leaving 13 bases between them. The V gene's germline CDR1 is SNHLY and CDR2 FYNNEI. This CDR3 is CASSELEQGNNEQFF. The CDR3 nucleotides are TGTGCCAGCAGTGAACTCGAACAGGGTAACAATGAGCAGTTCTTC.

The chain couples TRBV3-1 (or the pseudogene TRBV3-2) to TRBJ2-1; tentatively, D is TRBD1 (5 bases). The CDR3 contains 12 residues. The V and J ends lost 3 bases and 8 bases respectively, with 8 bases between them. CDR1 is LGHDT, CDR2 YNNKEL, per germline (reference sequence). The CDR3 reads CASSQLGDEQFF. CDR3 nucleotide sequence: TGTGCCAGCAGCCAGCTAGGGGATGAGCAGTTCTTC.

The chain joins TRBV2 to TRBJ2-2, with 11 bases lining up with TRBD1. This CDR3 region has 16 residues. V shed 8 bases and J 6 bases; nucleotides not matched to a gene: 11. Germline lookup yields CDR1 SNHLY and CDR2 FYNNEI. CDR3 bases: TGTGCCAGCGTCAGGGACAGGGGGGTCGGGTCCGGGGAGCTGTTTTTT. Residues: CASVRDRGVGSGELFF.

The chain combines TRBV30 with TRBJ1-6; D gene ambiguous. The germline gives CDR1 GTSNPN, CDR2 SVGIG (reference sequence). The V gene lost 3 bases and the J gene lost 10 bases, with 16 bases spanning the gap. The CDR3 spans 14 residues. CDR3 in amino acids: CAWSPGTAGSPLHF. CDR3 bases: TGTGCCTGGAGCCCGGGAACCGCGGGGTCACCCCTCCACTTT.

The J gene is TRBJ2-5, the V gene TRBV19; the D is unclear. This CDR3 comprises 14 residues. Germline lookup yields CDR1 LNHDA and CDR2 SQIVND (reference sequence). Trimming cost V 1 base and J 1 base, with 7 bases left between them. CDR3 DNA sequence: TGTGCCAGTAGTATAGGGAGCCTCCAAGAGACCCAGTACTTC. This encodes CASSIGSLQETQYF.

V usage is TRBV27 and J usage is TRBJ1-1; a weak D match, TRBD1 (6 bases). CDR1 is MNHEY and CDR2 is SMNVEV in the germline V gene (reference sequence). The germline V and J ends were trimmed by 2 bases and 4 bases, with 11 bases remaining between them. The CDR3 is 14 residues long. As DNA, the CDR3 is TGTGCCAGCAGTTTAGACAGGTGGGGCACTGAAGCTTTCTTT. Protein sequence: CASSLDRWGTEAFF.

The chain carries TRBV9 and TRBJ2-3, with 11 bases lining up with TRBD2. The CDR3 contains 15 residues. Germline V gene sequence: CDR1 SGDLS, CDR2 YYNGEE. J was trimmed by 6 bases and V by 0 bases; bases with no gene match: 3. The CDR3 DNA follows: TGTGCCAGCAGCGTAGGGGCTAGCGGGAGGGATACGCAGTATTTT. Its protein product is CASSVGASGRDTQYF.

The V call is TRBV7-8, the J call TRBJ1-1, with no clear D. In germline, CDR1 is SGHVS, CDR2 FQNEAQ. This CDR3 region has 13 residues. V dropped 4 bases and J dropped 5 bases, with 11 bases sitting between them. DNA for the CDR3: TGTGCCAGCAGCTACCCGGGGAGAACTGAAGCTTTCTTT. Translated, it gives CASSYPGRTEAFF.

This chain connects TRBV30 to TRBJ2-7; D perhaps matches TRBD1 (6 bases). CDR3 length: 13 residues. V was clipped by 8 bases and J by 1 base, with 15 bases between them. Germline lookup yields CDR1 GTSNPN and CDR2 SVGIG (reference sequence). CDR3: CAGHTTGSYEQYF. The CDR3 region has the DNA TGTGCCGGGCATACCACAGGGTCCTACGAGCAGTACTTC.

CDR3 in amino acids: CASSLSGFNQPQHF. For the CDR3, the DNA is TGTGCCAGCAGCTTGTCGGGGTTCAATCAGCCCCAGCATTTT. V and J are TRBV5-8 and TRBJ1-5, with D uncertain. Trimming shortened V by 1 base and J by 3 bases, and 8 bases separated the two germline ends. The CDR3 extends over 14 amino acids. Germline CDR1 reads SGHTS; CDR2 reads YDEGEE.

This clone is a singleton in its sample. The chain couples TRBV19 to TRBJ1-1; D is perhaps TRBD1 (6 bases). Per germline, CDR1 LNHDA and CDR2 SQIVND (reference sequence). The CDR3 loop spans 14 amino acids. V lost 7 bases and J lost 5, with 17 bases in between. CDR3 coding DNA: TGTGCCAGTACCCCGTTGGGCAGGGGAACTGAAGCTTTCTTT. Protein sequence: CASTPLGRGTEAFF.

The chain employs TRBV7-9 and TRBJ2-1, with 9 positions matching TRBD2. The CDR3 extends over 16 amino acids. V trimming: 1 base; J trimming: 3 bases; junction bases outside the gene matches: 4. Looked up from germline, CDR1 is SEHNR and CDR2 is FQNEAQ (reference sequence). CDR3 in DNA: TGTGCCAGCAGCTTAGTACTAGCGGGCAACTACAATGAGCAGTTCTTC. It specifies CASSLVLAGNYNEQFF.

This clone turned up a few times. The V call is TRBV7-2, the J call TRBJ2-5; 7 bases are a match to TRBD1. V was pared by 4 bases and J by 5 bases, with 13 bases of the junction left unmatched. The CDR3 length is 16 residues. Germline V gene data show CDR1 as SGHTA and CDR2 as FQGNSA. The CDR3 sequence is CASSSNPTGNGETQYF. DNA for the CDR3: TGTGCCAGCAGCTCAAATCCGACAGGGAATGGGGAGACCCAGTACTTC.

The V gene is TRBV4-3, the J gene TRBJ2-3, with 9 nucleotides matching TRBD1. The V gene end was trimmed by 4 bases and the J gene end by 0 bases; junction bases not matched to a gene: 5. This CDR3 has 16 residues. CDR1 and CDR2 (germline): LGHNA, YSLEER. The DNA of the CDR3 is TGCGCCAGCAGCCTTGGACAGGGGAGAAGCACAGATACGCAGTATTTT. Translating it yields CASSLGQGRSTDTQYF.

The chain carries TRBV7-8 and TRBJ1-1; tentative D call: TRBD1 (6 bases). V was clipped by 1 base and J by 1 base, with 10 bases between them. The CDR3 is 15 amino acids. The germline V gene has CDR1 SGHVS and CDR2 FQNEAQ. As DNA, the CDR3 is TGTGCCAGCAGCTTAGTGGGCAGGGGGAACACTGAAGCTTTCTTT. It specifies CASSLVGRGNTEAFF.

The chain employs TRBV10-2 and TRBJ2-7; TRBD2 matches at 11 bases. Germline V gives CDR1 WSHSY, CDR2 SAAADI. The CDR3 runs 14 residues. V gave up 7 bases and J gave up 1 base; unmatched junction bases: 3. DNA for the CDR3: TGCGCCAGCACCACTAGCGGGAGATCCTACGAGCAGTACTTC. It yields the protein CASTTSGRSYEQYF.

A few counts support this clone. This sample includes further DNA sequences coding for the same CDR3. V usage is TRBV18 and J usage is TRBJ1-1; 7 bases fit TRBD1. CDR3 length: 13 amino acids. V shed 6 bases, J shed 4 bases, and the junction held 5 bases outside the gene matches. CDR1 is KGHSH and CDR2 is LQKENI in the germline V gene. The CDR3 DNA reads TGTGCCAGCTCCCCTGACAGGGCCACTGAAGCTTTCTTT. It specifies CASSPDRATEAFF.

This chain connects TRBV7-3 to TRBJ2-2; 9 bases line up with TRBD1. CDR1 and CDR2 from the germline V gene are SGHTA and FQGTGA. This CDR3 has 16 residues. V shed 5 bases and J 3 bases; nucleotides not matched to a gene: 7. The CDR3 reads CASSPVWTGDTGELFF. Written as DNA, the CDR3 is TGTGCCAGCAGCCCCGTCTGGACAGGGGACACCGGGGAGCTGTTTTTT.

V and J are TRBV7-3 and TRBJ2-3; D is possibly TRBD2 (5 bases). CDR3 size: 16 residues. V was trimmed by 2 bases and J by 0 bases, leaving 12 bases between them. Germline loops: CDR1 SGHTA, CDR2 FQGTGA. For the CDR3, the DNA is TGTGCCAGCAGCTTATCGGGGTTTACAAGCACAGATACGCAGTATTTT. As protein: CASSLSGFTSTDTQYF.